The 21 T cell receptor beta chains given below trace back to one sample, sequenced in a study of cytomegalovirus exposure and HLA in healthy donors. TCRdb keeps only in-frame clones here, not all; method: immunoSEQ multiplex PCR. The data contain some 240,000 clones, roughly 85% of them singletons. Material for sequencing was PBMCs. These receptor sequences come from a woman younger than 35 in good health and CMV-seronegative.

The chain has TRBV28 and TRBJ2-7, with a tentative D call TRBD2 (5 bases). This CDR3 is 12 amino acids long. The V gene lost 3 bases and the J gene lost 9 bases, with 12 bases spanning the gap. Germline V gives CDR1 MDHEN, CDR2 SYDVKM. CDR3 DNA: TGTGCCAGCAGTTTCGTGGACGCGGGGCAGTACTTC. This translates into CASSFVDAGQYF.

The CDR3: CASSVRDTAYEQYF. The CDR3 coding sequence is TGCGCCAGCAGCGTCCGGGACACAGCCTACGAGCAGTACTTC. V gene TRBV5-1 combines with J gene TRBJ2-7; D is perhaps TRBD1 (6 bases). In germline, CDR1 is SGHRS, CDR2 YFSETQ. The CDR3 spans 14 residues. Between the trimmed V and J ends, which lost 4 bases and 2 bases, there was a span of 13 bases.

This chain links TRBV28 with TRBJ2-7; D is uncertain. V shed 3 bases and J shed 4 bases, with 10 bases lying between them. CDR1 is MDHEN, CDR2 SYDVKM, per germline. The CDR3 runs to 13 residues. The CDR3 sequence: CASSLHALYEQYF. DNA of the CDR3: TGTGCCAGCAGTTTGCATGCACTATACGAGCAGTACTTC.

This chain links TRBV27 with TRBJ2-3, with 7 bases identical to TRBD2. CDR1 and CDR2 (germline): MNHEY, SMNVEV (reference sequence). This CDR3 region has 16 residues. V lost 4 bases to trimming and J lost 3 bases; unmatched junction nucleotides: 10. In DNA form, the CDR3 reads TGTGCCAGCAGTTCCCCCTATGGGGGGGGGACAGATACGCAGTATTTT. As protein: CASSSPYGGGTDTQYF.

The V gene is TRBV9, the J gene TRBJ2-7; 7 bases agree with TRBD2. This CDR3 contains 14 residues. The V segment lost 2 bases and the J segment 4 bases; nucleotides outside the gene matches: 6. Germline V gene lookup returns CDR1 SGDLS and CDR2 YYNGEE. The CDR3 region is CASSVGGSGYEQYF. DNA of the CDR3: TGTGCCAGCAGCGTCGGCGGGAGCGGTTACGAGCAGTACTTC.

The chain has TRBV12-5 and TRBJ2-1; D not certain. The CDR3 has 15 amino acids. CDR1 is LGHNT, CDR2 FRNRAP, per germline. V was trimmed by 4 bases and J by 4 bases, leaving 14 bases between them. The CDR3: CASGSGETEYNEQFF. The CDR3 DNA sequence: TGTGCTAGTGGTTCCGGAGAGACCGAGTACAATGAGCAGTTCTTC. Supplemented by reference TRBV12-5 and TRBJ2-1, the full variable domain reads DARVTQTPRHKVTEMGQEVTMRCQPILGHNTVFWYRQTMMQGLELLAYFRNRAPLDDSGMPKDRFSAEMPDATLATLKIQPSEPRDSAVYFCASGSGETEYNEQFFGPGTRLTVL.

This clone has more than one count but fewer than ten. The chain couples TRBV5-6 to TRBJ2-1; D possibly uses TRBD1 or TRBD2 (6 bases each). The CDR3 sequence is 18 residues long. Germline V gene sequence: CDR1 SGHDT, CDR2 YYEEEE. V shed 7 bases and J shed 2 bases, with 25 bases lying between them. CDR3 in amino acids: CASHGGDKRLGPYNEQFF. DNA of the CDR3: TGTGCCAGCCATGGCGGGGACAAGAGGTTGGGACCCTACAATGAGCAGTTCTTC.

This clone was counted a few times. The chain combines TRBV5-1 with TRBJ2-1; D might be TRBD2 (5 bases). The CDR3 has 16 residues. The V gene's germline CDR1 is SGHRS and CDR2 YFSETQ. Trimming took off 0 bases at V and 2 bases at J, with 12 bases between the two ends. CDR3 in DNA: TGCGCCAGCAGCTTGGAGGCCAGACTAACCTACAATGAGCAGTTCTTC. Translated, it gives CASSLEARLTYNEQFF.

A single count supports this clone. In DNA, the CDR3 is TGTGCCAGCAGTTTGTCCAGGAGCTCCTACGAGCAGTACTTC. Its protein product is CASSLSRSSYEQYF. The chain couples TRBV27 to TRBJ2-7; D not resolved. Germline loops: CDR1 MNHEY, CDR2 SMNVEV (reference sequence). This CDR3 comprises 14 residues. Trimming took 3 bases from V and 0 from J, leaving 9 bases between them.

The rearrangement links TRBV7-2 to TRBJ1-1; possibly TRBD1 for D (5 bases). Germline CDR1 SGHTA, CDR2 FQGNSA. The CDR3 covers 15 residues. V lost 8 bases and J lost 5, with 21 bases in between. The DNA for the CDR3 is TGTGCCAGCGGTGCGGCAGGGAAGAGTAGAACTGAAGCTTTCTTT. Encoded protein: CASGAAGKSRTEAFF.

The chain recombines TRBV28 with TRBJ1-5, with a tentative D call TRBD1 (5 bases). The ends were cut back, 7 bases at V and 4 bases at J, with 17 bases in the middle. CDR1 is MDHEN, CDR2 SYDVKM, per germline. This CDR3 contains 15 residues. This CDR3 is CASINRRVRNQPQHF. Here the CDR3 DNA reads TGTGCCAGCATCAACCGCAGGGTTAGAAATCAGCCCCAGCATTTT.

This clone was detected only a few times. This chain connects TRBV19 to TRBJ1-5; D might be TRBD1 (6 bases). The germline V and J ends were trimmed by 6 bases and 7 bases, with 16 bases remaining between them. The length of the CDR3 is 14 residues. Germline V gives CDR1 LNHDA, CDR2 SQIVND (reference sequence). The CDR3 region has the DNA TGTGCCAGTAGACTACAGGGTTCACACCAGCCCCAGCATTTT. Its protein product is CASRLQGSHQPQHF.

The CDR3 nucleotides are TGTGCCAGCAGTTTAATCCAAAGCACAGATACGCAGTATTTT. Translated: CASSLIQSTDTQYF. The rearrangement uses TRBV6-5 and TRBJ2-3; D is ambiguous. The length of the CDR3 is 14 residues. The V end lost 4 bases, the J end lost 0 bases, and 8 bases lay between the germline ends. In germline, CDR1 is MNHEY, CDR2 SVGAGI.

Here the CDR3 DNA reads TGTGCCAGCAGTTTAGGAGGGGGCGTACTAGCGGGAGACACAGATACGCAGTATTTT. Translation: CASSLGGGVLAGDTDTQYF. J is TRBJ2-3 and V is TRBV27, with 11 bases that match TRBD2. This CDR3 spans 19 amino acids. Germline CDR1 is MNHEY and CDR2 is SMNVEV (reference sequence). With 2 bases clipped from V and 2 bases from J, the junction kept 12 bases outside the gene matches.

The V call is TRBV30, the J call TRBJ1-5; 7 nucleotides line up with TRBD1. V trimming: 5 bases; J trimming: 11 bases; junction bases outside the gene matches: 12. Germline values: CDR1 GTSNPN, CDR2 SVGIG (reference sequence). The CDR3 extends over 13 amino acids. CDR3 coding DNA: TGTGCCTGGGGACGGCAGAGCCAGGGGGCCCAGCATTTT. Translated, it gives CAWGRQSQGAQHF.

The J gene is TRBJ2-7, the V gene TRBV29-1; 7 bases are shared with TRBD1. Per germline, CDR1 SQVTM and CDR2 ANQGSEA. V dropped 1 base and J dropped 2; count of bases not matched to a gene: 2. CDR3 length: 13 residues. The CDR3 reads CSVEGTGTYEQYF. Written as DNA, the CDR3 is TGCAGCGTTGAAGGGACAGGAACCTACGAGCAGTACTTC.

V usage is TRBV9 and J usage is TRBJ2-3; 13 nucleotides align to TRBD2. The germline gives CDR1 SGDLS, CDR2 YYNGEE. The CDR3 is 18 residues long. After removal of 4 bases from V and 0 bases from J, the junction contained 8 bases not matched to a gene. The CDR3 region is CASSTPGTSGTSTDTQYF. The CDR3, as DNA: TGTGCCAGCAGCACCCCTGGGACTAGCGGGACTAGCACAGATACGCAGTATTTT.

The table lists this clone with a few counts. The rearrangement uses TRBV6-5 and TRBJ2-7; D possibly corresponds to TRBD1 (6 bases). CDR1 is MNHEY and CDR2 is SVGAGI in the germline V gene. The V and J ends lost 5 bases and 0 bases respectively, with 11 bases between them. This CDR3 contains 14 residues. The CDR3 here is CASSPDSLSYEQYF. CDR3 bases: TGTGCCAGCAGTCCGGACAGTCTCTCCTACGAGCAGTACTTC.

The V gene is TRBV11-2, the J gene TRBJ2-6; tentatively, D is TRBD2 (6 bases). Germline-derived CDR1 and CDR2 are SGHAT and FQNNGV. This CDR3 is 13 amino acids long. Trimming stripped 11 bases from V and 1 base from J, with 9 bases between. CDR3 in DNA: TGTGCCGGGAGCGGGTCTGGGGCCAACGTCCTGACTTTC. It codes for CAGSGSGANVLTF.

This rearrangement joins TRBV15 to TRBJ1-1; perhaps TRBD1 as D (5 bases). The V gene's germline CDR1 is LNHNV and CDR2 YYDKDF (reference sequence). The CDR3 is 15 amino acids. Trimming stripped 3 bases from V and 0 bases from J, with 11 bases between. CDR3 protein: CATSSRQSMNTEAFF. The CDR3 DNA follows: TGTGCCACCAGCAGTCGACAGAGTATGAACACTGAAGCTTTCTTT.

This clone was counted once. One end of the junction fails to match germline, which may point to a read error. The chain is built from TRBV6-1 and TRBJ1-4, with D possibly being TRBD1 (6 bases). The germline V gene has CDR1 MNHNS and CDR2 SASEGT. The CDR3 contains 16 residues. CDR3 DNA: TGTGCCAGCAGGGAAGCCGCTGGGGGCCTAATAGAAAAACTGTTTTTT. Its protein product is CASREAAGGLIEKLFF.